A selection of T cell receptor beta chains follows, all from one sample in a study of T-cell memory formation after mild COVID-19. Using its own MiXCR run on the 5' RACE reads, TCRdb lists one record per CDR3 protein. Of roughly 170,000 distinct CDR3 sequences listed, approximately 18% are singletons. The sequenced sample consisted of PBMCs or a T cell subset sorted from them (not recorded which). The receptors come from a man in his late teens or twenties who had mild COVID-19 (a few samples of this study predate the infection). Cell type and time point are not known. CDR3s include the opening cysteine and the closing phenylalanine or tryptophan. Each record gives: J gene, V gene, CDR3 protein.

j_gene: TRBJ2-1; v_gene: TRBV7-3; CDR3aa: CASSFSSGGAKEQFF
j_gene: TRBJ2-5; v_gene: TRBV5-1; CDR3aa: CASRKGLQETQYF
j_gene: TRBJ1-5; v_gene: TRBV4-3; CDR3aa: CASSQDLEQPQHF
j_gene: TRBJ2-5; v_gene: TRBV7-2; CDR3aa: CASSFWGVETQYF
j_gene: TRBJ1-2; v_gene: TRBV9; CDR3aa: CASSTSSLLDYGYTF
j_gene: TRBJ2-5; v_gene: TRBV3-1; CDR3aa: CASSQGRRGETQYF
j_gene: TRBJ1-1; v_gene: TRBV2; CDR3aa: CASSDWGRATEAFF
j_gene: TRBJ2-3; v_gene: TRBV21-1; CDR3aa: CASVRADTQYF
j_gene: TRBJ1-6; v_gene: TRBV28; CDR3aa: CASTRQGKSPLHF
j_gene: TRBJ2-5; v_gene: TRBV6-5; CDR3aa: CASSAALGGETQYF
j_gene: TRBJ2-3; v_gene: TRBV3-1; CDR3aa: CASSPYQGEVDTQYF
j_gene: TRBJ2-7; v_gene: TRBV9; CDR3aa: CASSAQTNYEQYF
j_gene: TRBJ2-2; v_gene: TRBV20-1; CDR3aa: CSAPSSGAGELFF
j_gene: TRBJ1-2; v_gene: TRBV10-3; CDR3aa: CAISLDRSFNYGYTF
j_gene: TRBJ2-1; v_gene: TRBV7-2; CDR3aa: CASSPDRASYNEQFF
j_gene: TRBJ1-3; v_gene: TRBV10-3; CDR3aa: CASIPASGNTIYF
j_gene: TRBJ2-7; v_gene: TRBV7-9; CDR3aa: CASSFPDRTGSYEQYF
j_gene: TRBJ1-6; v_gene: TRBV5-1; CDR3aa: CASRFRTESPLHF
j_gene: TRBJ2-3; v_gene: TRBV7-2; CDR3aa: CASSLEGTRGDTQYF
j_gene: TRBJ2-3; v_gene: TRBV6-5; CDR3aa: CASSSSVDTQYF
j_gene: TRBJ1-1; v_gene: TRBV5-1; CDR3aa: CASSFEGGQGEAFF
j_gene: TRBJ2-3; v_gene: TRBV20-1; CDR3aa: CSATGTSNLGTDTQYF
j_gene: TRBJ2-1; v_gene: TRBV6-1; CDR3aa: CASSRIAGGYNEQFF
j_gene: TRBJ2-5; v_gene: TRBV7-2; CDR3aa: CASSPQTGLEETQYF
j_gene: TRBJ2-3; v_gene: TRBV5-4; CDR3aa: CATGQGGDTQYF
j_gene: TRBJ2-2; v_gene: TRBV5-1; CDR3aa: CASSPGGATARELFF
j_gene: TRBJ1-6; v_gene: TRBV28; CDR3aa: CAIGQQTNSPLHF
j_gene: TRBJ1-1; v_gene: TRBV7-9; CDR3aa: CASSPQGPDAEAFF
j_gene: TRBJ2-3; v_gene: TRBV28; CDR3aa: CASSLGKDTQYF
j_gene: TRBJ2-3; v_gene: TRBV6-5; CDR3aa: CASSYSGQVSSDTQYF
j_gene: TRBJ2-3; v_gene: TRBV4-2; CDR3aa: CASSSSGSTDTQYF
j_gene: TRBJ2-1; v_gene: TRBV7-2; CDR3aa: CASSLSGGASSYNEQFF
j_gene: TRBJ1-2; v_gene: TRBV6-5; CDR3aa: CASSPRTGVDGYTF
j_gene: TRBJ1-5; v_gene: TRBV5-1; CDR3aa: CASSPGTGYQPQHF
j_gene: TRBJ2-5; v_gene: TRBV19; CDR3aa: CASSMSRVETQYF
j_gene: TRBJ2-3; v_gene: TRBV12-3/TRBV12-4; CDR3aa: CASSPLTSGGPDTQYF
j_gene: TRBJ2-3; v_gene: TRBV5-1; CDR3aa: CASSLPRGQRTTDTKYF
j_gene: TRBJ1-4; v_gene: TRBV10-1; CDR3aa: CASSPGTGEKLFF
j_gene: TRBJ1-5; v_gene: TRBV5-6; CDR3aa: CASSLRRTLVPQHF
j_gene: TRBJ2-2; v_gene: TRBV7-2; CDR3aa: CASSLNPTGELFF
j_gene: TRBJ1-1; v_gene: TRBV5-1; CDR3aa: CASSLAGGNTEAFF
j_gene: TRBJ2-2; v_gene: TRBV5-1; CDR3aa: CASSLLAGGNTGELFF
j_gene: TRBJ2-2; v_gene: TRBV5-1; CDR3aa: CASSPGQGVAGELFF
j_gene: TRBJ2-1; v_gene: TRBV7-3; CDR3aa: CASSAQGRANEQFF
j_gene: TRBJ2-1; v_gene: TRBV4-3; CDR3aa: CASSQLTRNEQFF
j_gene: TRBJ2-2; v_gene: TRBV7-9; CDR3aa: CASSQPGPNTGELFF
j_gene: TRBJ2-2; v_gene: TRBV4-2; CDR3aa: CASSQDLGDANTGELFF
j_gene: TRBJ2-2; v_gene: TRBV5-1; CDR3aa: CASSPGTGWTGELFF
j_gene: TRBJ2-1; v_gene: TRBV5-4; CDR3aa: CASSTSGGNYNEQFF
j_gene: TRBJ2-3; v_gene: TRBV2; CDR3aa: CARDRGLSGTDTQYF
j_gene: TRBJ1-1; v_gene: TRBV6-6; CDR3aa: CASSYGGYTEAFF
j_gene: TRBJ2-3; v_gene: TRBV30; CDR3aa: CAWSVARAFTDTQYF
j_gene: TRBJ2-3; v_gene: TRBV3-1; CDR3aa: CASSPASGGTDTQYF
j_gene: TRBJ2-5; v_gene: TRBV7-2; CDR3aa: CASSNGLAQETQYF
j_gene: TRBJ2-5; v_gene: TRBV2; CDR3aa: CASSEEWYPVVYF